Below, 9 T cell receptor beta chains from the same sample are listed, as sequenced in a study of CD4 and CD8 cells across lung adenocarcinoma regions. TCRdb reprocessed the PCR reads with MiXCR, giving one entry per CDR3 protein. The table lists 3,000 to 4,000 distinct CDR3 sequences, around two thirds of them singletons. Material for sequencing was CD4+ T cells from the margin of a lung tumor. The receptors here all came from a male donor with lung adenocarcinoma. The CD4 and CD8 labels of this study may be unreliable.

Turning to this clonotype: One end of the junction varies from germline; a read error may be responsible. The chain links TRBV6-1 to TRBJ2-1, with D uncertain. CDR3 length: 13 amino acids. Germline V gene sequence: CDR1 MNHNS, CDR2 SASEGT. CDR3 residues: CASSLQGGGEQFF. The CDR3 DNA is TGTGCCAGCAGTCTCCAAGGTGGCGGTGAGCAGTTTTTT.

This clonotype is large (0.1 to 1%) in the sample. The rearrangement links TRBV6-5 to TRBJ1-2; TRBD1 agrees at 8 bases. CDR1 is MNHEY, CDR2 SVGAGI, per germline. Trimming cost V 8 bases and J 5 bases; bases outside gene matches: 4. This CDR3 has 12 amino acids. As DNA, the CDR3 is TGTGCCAGCGGTAACAGGGGGTATGGCTACACCTTC. Encoded protein: CASGNRGYGYTF.

The CDR3 loop is CASSGMTVNTEAFF. The CDR3 nucleotides read TGTGCCAGCAGTGGGATGACAGTGAACACTGAAGCTTTCTTT. The V and J genes are TRBV6-1 and TRBJ1-1; the D gene is possibly TRBD1 (5 bases). Per the germline V gene, CDR1 is MNHNS and CDR2 is SASEGT. Trimming shortened V by 4 bases and J by 0 bases, and 9 bases separated the two germline ends. This CDR3 has 14 residues.

The rearrangement links TRBV7-2 to TRBJ1-4; D is unclear. Germline assignment: CDR1 SGHTA and CDR2 FQGNSA. V was clipped by 1 base and J by 7 bases, with 4 bases between them. The CDR3 runs to 12 residues. The CDR3: CASSLEGEKLFF. The CDR3 nucleotides are TGTGCCAGCAGCTTAGAGGGTGAAAAACTGTTTTTT.

Only a few counts were recorded for this clonotype. The V call is TRBV6-1, the J call TRBJ2-5, with 7 bases matching TRBD2. CDR3 length: 13 amino acids. V shed 3 bases, J shed 11 bases, and the junction held 9 bases outside the gene matches. Germline CDR1 MNHNS, CDR2 SASEGT. The CDR3 sequence is CASSETSQFEQYF. The DNA for the CDR3 is TGTGCCAGCAGTGAGACTAGCCAGTTTGAGCAGTACTTC.

The V and J genes are TRBV4-1 and TRBJ2-5; 9 bases align to TRBD2. CDR1 MGHRA and CDR2 YSYEKL come from the germline V gene. After removal of 3 bases from V and 5 bases from J, the junction contained 19 bases not matched to a gene. This CDR3 comprises 19 residues. CDR3 region: CASSHSGGDLAGADETQYF. Written as DNA, the CDR3 is TGCGCCAGCAGCCACTCGGGGGGGGACTTAGCGGGAGCGGACGAGACCCAGTACTTC.

This rearrangement joins TRBV6-1 to TRBJ1-2, with D possibly TRBD1 on 6 matching bases. This CDR3 spans 15 amino acids. V was shortened by 5 bases and J by 2 bases, with 15 bases between the two germline ends. Germline CDR1 and CDR2: MNHNS and SASEGT. The CDR3: CASSPQGGSNYGYTF. DNA for the CDR3: TGTGCCAGCAGTCCTCAAGGGGGTAGCAACTATGGCTACACCTTC.

This clonotype has only a few counts. At one boundary the junction diverges from the germline segment, which might be a read error. V gene TRBV6-1 combines with J gene TRBJ2-1; no clear D. The end of the DNA aligns better with TRBJ2-7, so the J call may be wrong. The CDR3 runs to 9 residues. Looked up from germline, CDR1 is MNHNS and CDR2 is SASEGT. In DNA, the CDR3 is TGTGCCAGCGGTGACGAGCAGTACTTC. Encoded protein: CASGDEQYF.

This clonotype is large in the sample. The chain recombines TRBV6-1 with TRBJ2-3; D call uncertain. V lost 2 bases to trimming and J lost 2 bases, with 11 bases between them. From germline, CDR1 is MNHNS and CDR2 SASEGT. The CDR3 totals 15 residues. The CDR3, as DNA: TGTGCCAGCAGTGAACTCGGCACCTACACAGATACGCAGTATTTT. Residues: CASSELGTYTDTQYF.